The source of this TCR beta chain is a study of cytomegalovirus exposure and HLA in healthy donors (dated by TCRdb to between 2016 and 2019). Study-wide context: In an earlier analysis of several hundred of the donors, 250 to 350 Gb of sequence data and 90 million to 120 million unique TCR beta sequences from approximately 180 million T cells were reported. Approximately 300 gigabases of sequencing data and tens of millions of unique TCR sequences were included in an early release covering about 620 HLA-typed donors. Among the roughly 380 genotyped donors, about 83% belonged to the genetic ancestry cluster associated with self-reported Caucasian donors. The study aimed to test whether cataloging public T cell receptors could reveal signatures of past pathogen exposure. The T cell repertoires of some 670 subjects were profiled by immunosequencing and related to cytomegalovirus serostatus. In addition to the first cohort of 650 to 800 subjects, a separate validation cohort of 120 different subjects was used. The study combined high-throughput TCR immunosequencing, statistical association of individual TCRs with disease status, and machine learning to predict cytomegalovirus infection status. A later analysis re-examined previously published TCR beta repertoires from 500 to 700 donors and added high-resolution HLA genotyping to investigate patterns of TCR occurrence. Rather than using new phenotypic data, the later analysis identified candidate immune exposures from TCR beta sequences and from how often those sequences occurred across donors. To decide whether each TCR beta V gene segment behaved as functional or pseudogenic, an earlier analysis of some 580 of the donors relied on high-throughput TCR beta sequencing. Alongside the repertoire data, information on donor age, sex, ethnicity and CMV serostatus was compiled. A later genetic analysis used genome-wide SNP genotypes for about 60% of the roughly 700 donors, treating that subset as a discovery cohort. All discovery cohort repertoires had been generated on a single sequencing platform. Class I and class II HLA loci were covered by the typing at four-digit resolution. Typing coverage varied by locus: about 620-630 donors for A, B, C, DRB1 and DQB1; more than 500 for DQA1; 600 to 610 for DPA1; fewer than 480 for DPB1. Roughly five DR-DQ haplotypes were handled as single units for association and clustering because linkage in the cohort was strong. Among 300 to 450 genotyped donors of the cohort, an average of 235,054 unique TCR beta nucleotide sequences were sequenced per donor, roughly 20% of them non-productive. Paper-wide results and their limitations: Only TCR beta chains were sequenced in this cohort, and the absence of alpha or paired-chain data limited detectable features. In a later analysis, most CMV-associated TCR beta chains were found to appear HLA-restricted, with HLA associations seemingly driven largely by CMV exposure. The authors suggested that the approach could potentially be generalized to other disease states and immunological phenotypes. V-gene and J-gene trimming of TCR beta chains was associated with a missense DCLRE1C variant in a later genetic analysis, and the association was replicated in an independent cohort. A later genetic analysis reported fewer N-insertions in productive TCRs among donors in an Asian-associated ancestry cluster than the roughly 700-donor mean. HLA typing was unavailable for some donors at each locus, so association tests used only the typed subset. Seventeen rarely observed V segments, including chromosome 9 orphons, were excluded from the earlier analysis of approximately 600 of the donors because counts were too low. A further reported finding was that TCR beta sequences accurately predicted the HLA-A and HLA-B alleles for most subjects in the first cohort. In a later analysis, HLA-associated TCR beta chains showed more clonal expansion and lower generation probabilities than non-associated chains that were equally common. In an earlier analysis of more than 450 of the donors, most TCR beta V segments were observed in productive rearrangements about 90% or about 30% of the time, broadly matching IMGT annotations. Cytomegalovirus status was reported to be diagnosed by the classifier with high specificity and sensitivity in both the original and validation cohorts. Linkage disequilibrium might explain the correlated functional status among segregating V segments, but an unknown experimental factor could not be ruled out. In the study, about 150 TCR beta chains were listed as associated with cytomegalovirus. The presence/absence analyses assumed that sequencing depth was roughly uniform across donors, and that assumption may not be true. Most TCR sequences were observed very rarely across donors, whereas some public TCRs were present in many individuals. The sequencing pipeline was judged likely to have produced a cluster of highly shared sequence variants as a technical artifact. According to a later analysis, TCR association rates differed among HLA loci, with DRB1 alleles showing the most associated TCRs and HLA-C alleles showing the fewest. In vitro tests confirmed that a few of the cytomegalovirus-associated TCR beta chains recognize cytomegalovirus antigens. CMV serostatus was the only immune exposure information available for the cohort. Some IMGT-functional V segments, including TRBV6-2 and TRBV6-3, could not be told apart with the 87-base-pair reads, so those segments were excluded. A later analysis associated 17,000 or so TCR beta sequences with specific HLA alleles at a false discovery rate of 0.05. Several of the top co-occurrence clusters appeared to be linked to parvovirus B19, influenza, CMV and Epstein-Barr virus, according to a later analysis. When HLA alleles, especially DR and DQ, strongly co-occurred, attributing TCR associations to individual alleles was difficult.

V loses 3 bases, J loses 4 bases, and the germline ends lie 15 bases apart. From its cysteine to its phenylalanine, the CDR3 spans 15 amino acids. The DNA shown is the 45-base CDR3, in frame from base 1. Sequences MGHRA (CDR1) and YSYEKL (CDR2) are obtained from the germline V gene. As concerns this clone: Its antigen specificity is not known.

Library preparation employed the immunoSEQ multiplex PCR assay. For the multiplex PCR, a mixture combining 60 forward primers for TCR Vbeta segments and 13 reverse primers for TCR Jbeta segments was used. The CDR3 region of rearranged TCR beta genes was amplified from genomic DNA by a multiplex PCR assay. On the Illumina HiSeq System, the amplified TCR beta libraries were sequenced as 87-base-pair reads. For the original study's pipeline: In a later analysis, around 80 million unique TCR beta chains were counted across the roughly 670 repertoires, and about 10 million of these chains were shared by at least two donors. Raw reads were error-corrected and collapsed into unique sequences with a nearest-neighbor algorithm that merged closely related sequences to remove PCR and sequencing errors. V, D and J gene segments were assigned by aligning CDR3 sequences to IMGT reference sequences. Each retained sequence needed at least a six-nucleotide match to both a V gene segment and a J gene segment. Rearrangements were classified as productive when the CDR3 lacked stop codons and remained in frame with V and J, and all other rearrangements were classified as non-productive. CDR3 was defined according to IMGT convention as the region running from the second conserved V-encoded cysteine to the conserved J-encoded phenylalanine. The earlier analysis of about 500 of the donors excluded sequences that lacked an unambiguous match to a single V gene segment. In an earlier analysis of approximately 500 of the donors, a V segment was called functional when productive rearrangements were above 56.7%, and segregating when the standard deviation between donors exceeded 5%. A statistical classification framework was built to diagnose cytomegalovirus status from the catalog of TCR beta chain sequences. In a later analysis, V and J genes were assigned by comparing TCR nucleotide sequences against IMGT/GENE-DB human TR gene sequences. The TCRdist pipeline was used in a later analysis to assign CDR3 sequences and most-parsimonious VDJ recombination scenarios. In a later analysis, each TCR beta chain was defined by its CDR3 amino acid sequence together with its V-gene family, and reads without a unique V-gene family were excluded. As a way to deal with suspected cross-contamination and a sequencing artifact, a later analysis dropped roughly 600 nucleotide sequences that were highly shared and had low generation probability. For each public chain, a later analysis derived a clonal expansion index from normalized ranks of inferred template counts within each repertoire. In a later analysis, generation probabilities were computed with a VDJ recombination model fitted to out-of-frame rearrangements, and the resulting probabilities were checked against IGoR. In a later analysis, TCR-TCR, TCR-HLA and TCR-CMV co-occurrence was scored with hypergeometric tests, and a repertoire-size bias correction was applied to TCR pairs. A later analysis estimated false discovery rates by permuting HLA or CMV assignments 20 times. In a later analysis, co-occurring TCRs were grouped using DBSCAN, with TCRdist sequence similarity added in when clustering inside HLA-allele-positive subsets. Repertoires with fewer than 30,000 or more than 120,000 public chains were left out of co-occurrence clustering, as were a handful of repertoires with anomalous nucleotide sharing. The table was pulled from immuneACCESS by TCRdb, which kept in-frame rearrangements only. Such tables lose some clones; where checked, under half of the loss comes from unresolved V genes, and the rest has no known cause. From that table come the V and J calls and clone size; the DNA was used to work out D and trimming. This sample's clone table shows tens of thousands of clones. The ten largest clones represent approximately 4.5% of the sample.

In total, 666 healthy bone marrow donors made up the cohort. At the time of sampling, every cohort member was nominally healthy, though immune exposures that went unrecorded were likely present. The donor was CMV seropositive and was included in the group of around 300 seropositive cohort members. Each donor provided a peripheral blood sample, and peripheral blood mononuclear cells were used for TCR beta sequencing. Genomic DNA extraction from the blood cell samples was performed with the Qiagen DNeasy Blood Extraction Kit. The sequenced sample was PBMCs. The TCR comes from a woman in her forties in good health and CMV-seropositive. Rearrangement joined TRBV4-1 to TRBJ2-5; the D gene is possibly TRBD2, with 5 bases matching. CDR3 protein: CASSQEDWPAETQYF. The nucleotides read TGCGCCAGCAGCCAGGAGGATTGGCCCGCAGAGACCCAGTACTTC.